These 23 T cell receptor beta chains originate from one sample sequenced in a study of CD8 T cells in ankylosing spondylitis. MiXCR, applied by TCRdb to the 5' RACE reads, yields one record per CDR3 protein. The table has 250,000 to 300,000 distinct CDR3 sequences, approximately 20% seen once. The sequencing sample was made of blood, either unsorted or a sorted T cell fraction (not recorded which). The source of these receptors is a male donor with ankylosing spondylitis or in good health (not recorded which).

This chain joins TRBV25-1 and TRBJ2-3; D call uncertain. With 6 bases removed from V and 6 bases from J, the gap between germline ends came to 13 bases. Germline assignment: CDR1 MGHDK and CDR2 SYGVNS. The CDR3 covers 13 residues. CDR3 bases: TGTGCCAGCAGCTGGAGTGACCTGGATACGCAGTATTTT. This encodes CASSWSDLDTQYF.

This clonotype was observed many times. This chain connects TRBV10-3 to TRBJ2-7; TRBD2 agrees at 11 bases. The CDR3 spans 17 residues. Germline CDR1 is ENHRY and CDR2 is SYGVKD. Trimming took 6 bases from V and 11 from J; bases not matched to a gene: 21. The CDR3 loop is CAISSGTGETSGTGKYF. In DNA form, the CDR3 reads TGTGCCATCAGCTCCGGGACAGGAGAGACTAGCGGGACCGGCAAGTACTTC.

This clonotype was observed a handful of times. The chain is built from TRBV5-1 and TRBJ2-7; TRBD1 might be the D (5 bases). This CDR3 is 12 amino acids long. Germline CDR1 is SGHRS and CDR2 is YFSETQ. V lost 4 bases and J lost 9, with 14 bases in between. The CDR3 loop is CASSGREKGQYF. The CDR3 region has the DNA TGCGCCAGCAGCGGCAGGGAAAAGGGGCAGTACTTC. The full variable domain, with the rest looked up from reference TRBV5-1 and TRBJ2-7, is KAGVTQTPRYLIKTRGQQVTLSCSPISGHRSVSWYQQTPGQGLQFLFEYFSETQRNKGNFPGRFSGRQFSNSRSEMNVSTLELGDSALYLCASSGREKGQYFGPGTRLTVT.

The chain links TRBV5-1 to TRBJ1-2; the D gene is possibly TRBD1 (6 bases). V lost 3 bases to trimming and J lost 0 bases, with 18 bases between them. Germline V CDR1 and CDR2: SGHRS, YFSETQ. The CDR3 consists of 17 residues. CDR3 in amino acids: CASSWGDTGPANYGYTF. The CDR3 DNA reads TGCGCCAGCAGCTGGGGGGACACCGGACCCGCTAACTATGGCTACACCTTC. Variable domain in full (rest from reference TRBV5-1 and TRBJ1-2): KAGVTQTPRYLIKTRGQQVTLSCSPISGHRSVSWYQQTPGQGLQFLFEYFSETQRNKGNFPGRFSGRQFSNSRSEMNVSTLELGDSALYLCASSWGDTGPANYGYTFGSGTRLTVV.

J is TRBJ2-5 and V is TRBV20-1; tentatively, D is TRBD2 (6 bases). CDR3 length equals 17 residues. Looked up from germline, CDR1 is DFQATT and CDR2 is SNEGSKA (reference sequence). Trimming left V 0 bases short and J 3 bases short, with 20 bases between. DNA of the CDR3: TGCAGTGCTAGAGATAGCCGGGAGTGGGCAGCAAAAGAGACCCAGTACTTC. As protein: CSARDSREWAAKETQYF.

The chain is built from TRBV2 and TRBJ2-1; no clear D gene. Germline V gene sequence: CDR1 SNHLY, CDR2 FYNNEI. The CDR3 covers 12 residues. Between the trimmed V and J ends, which lost 4 bases and 9 bases, there was a span of 10 bases. The CDR3 sequence: CASSVIAVEQFF. CDR3 nucleotides: TGTGCCAGCAGTGTTATAGCAGTTGAGCAGTTCTTC.

The V call is TRBV7-9, the J call TRBJ2-5; D is undetermined. The length of the CDR3 is 13 residues. The germline V gene encodes CDR1 SEHNR and CDR2 FQNEAQ (reference sequence). V lost 3 bases, J lost 1 base, and 6 bases lay in between. The CDR3 loop is CASSFALQETQYF. As DNA, the CDR3 is TGTGCCAGCAGCTTTGCGCTCCAAGAGACCCAGTACTTC.

The chain joins TRBV5-6 to TRBJ2-1; D gene unclear. With 0 bases removed from V and 6 bases from J, the gap between germline ends came to 7 bases. The CDR3 runs 13 residues. Germline CDR1 is SGHDT and CDR2 is YYEEEE. The CDR3 coding sequence is TGTGCCAGCAGCTTGGGGAACGTCAATGAGCAGTTCTTC. Its protein is CASSLGNVNEQFF.

A remark on this clonotype: This may arise from a read error, as a much more abundant clone is one base away. This chain connects TRBV20-1 to TRBJ2-1, with 12 bases matching TRBD2. CDR1 is DFQATT, CDR2 SNEGSKA, per germline (reference sequence). The CDR3 contains 16 residues. The CDR3 bases are TGCTGTGCCCCGGGCCTAGCGGGAGGGCCGGGAAATGAGCAGTTCTTC. Translating it yields CCAPGLAGGPGNEQFF.

This clonotype came up many times. The rearrangement uses TRBV20-1 and TRBJ2-1, with 8 bases aligning to TRBD2. The CDR3 contains 13 residues. V was pared by 1 base and J by 9 bases, with 5 bases of the junction left unmatched. CDR1 is DFQATT and CDR2 is SNEGSKA in the germline V gene (reference sequence). The CDR3 DNA reads TGCAGTGCTAGAGTAGCGGGGTATAGTGAGCAGTTCTTC. Translation: CSARVAGYSEQFF.

V and J are TRBV20-1 and TRBJ2-1, with 8 bases identical to TRBD2. The length of the CDR3 is 16 residues. CDR1 and CDR2 from the germline V gene are DFQATT and SNEGSKA (reference sequence). V was clipped by 3 bases and J by 3 bases; unmatched bases: 10. The CDR3 region has the DNA TGCAGTGCTAGCCCCACCCGGCTAGCGGGCTACAATGAGCAGTTCTTC. Its translation: CSASPTRLAGYNEQFF.

This clonotype was counted only a few times. The J gene is TRBJ2-1, the V gene TRBV20-1; the match to TRBD2 covers 9 bases. The CDR3 contains 15 residues. Looked up from germline, CDR1 is DFQATT and CDR2 is SNEGSKA (reference sequence). With 3 bases clipped from V and 6 bases from J, the junction kept 9 bases outside the gene matches. CDR3 sequence reads: CSARDLAGVFNEQFF. The CDR3, as DNA: TGCAGTGCTAGGGACTTAGCGGGGGTCTTCAATGAGCAGTTCTTC.

The chain has TRBV27 and TRBJ2-7, with D perhaps assigned TRBD1 or TRBD2 (5 bases each). The V and J ends lost 5 bases and 0 bases respectively, with 14 bases between them. Per germline, CDR1 MNHEY and CDR2 SMNVEV (reference sequence). CDR3 length: 15 amino acids. Here the CDR3 DNA reads TGTGCCAGCAGTCCGGGACGGTTACTCTCCTACGAGCAGTACTTC. It codes for CASSPGRLLSYEQYF.

The gene calls are TRBV4-1 and TRBJ2-7, with 11 positions matching TRBD1. Per germline, CDR1 MGHRA and CDR2 YSYEKL. Trimming removed 3 bases from V and 0 bases from J; junction bases left unmatched: 7. The CDR3 runs 17 residues. CDR3 DNA sequence: TGCGCCAGCAGCCATGGAATAGGGACAGGGGGCTCCTACGAGCAGTACTTC. Its protein product is CASSHGIGTGGSYEQYF.

There are a few counts of this clonotype. The chain employs TRBV7-6 and TRBJ2-7; 12 bases align to TRBD2. V lost 3 bases and J lost 2; bases outside the gene matches: 17. The CDR3 is 20 amino acids. Germline lookup yields CDR1 SGHVS and CDR2 FNYEAQ. This chain's CDR3 is CASSFVWASGRAKYPYEQYF. Written as DNA, the CDR3 is TGTGCCAGCAGCTTTGTTTGGGCTAGCGGGAGGGCCAAATATCCCTACGAGCAGTACTTC. Based on the CDR3 plus reference TRBV7-6 and TRBJ2-7, the full variable domain is GAGVSQSPRYKVTKRGQDVALRCDPISGHVSLYWYRQALGQGPEFLTYFNYEAQQDKSGLPNDRFSAERPEGSISTLTIQRTEQRDSAMYRCASSFVWASGRAKYPYEQYFGPGTRLTVT.

V gene TRBV29-1 combines with J gene TRBJ2-2; 9 nucleotides line up with TRBD1. Germline V gene sequence: CDR1 SQVTM, CDR2 ANQGSEA. J lost 4 bases, V lost 6 bases, and 9 bases had no gene match. The CDR3 has 15 residues. CDR3 protein: CSVPPDRGATGELFF. The CDR3 coding sequence is TGCAGCGTACCTCCGGACAGGGGCGCCACCGGGGAGCTGTTTTTT.

This clonotype was seen repeatedly, ten times or more. The chain recombines TRBV7-8 with TRBJ2-7, with D perhaps TRBD1 (6 bases). With 5 bases removed from V and 9 bases from J, the gap between germline ends came to 17 bases. CDR1 and CDR2 (germline): SGHVS, FQNEAQ. CDR3 length equals 13 residues. CDR3 DNA sequence: TGTGCCAGCAGCGTAACCGGGCCGACAGGGCAGTACTTC. Its translation is CASSVTGPTGQYF.

This clonotype appeared a few times. J is TRBJ1-5 and V is TRBV6-5; D is undetermined. Germline V gene lookup returns CDR1 MNHEY and CDR2 SVGAGI. The CDR3 is made up of 13 amino acids. The V and J ends lost 2 bases and 11 bases respectively, with 13 bases between them. This chain's CDR3 is CASSYAGDKAQHF. In nucleotides, the CDR3 is TGTGCCAGCAGTTACGCCGGGGATAAAGCCCAGCATTTT.

A remark on this clonotype: This clone may be a read error of a much larger clone one base away. The rearrangement links TRBV29-1 to TRBJ2-7; maybe TRBD1 (5 bases). There are 12 residues in the CDR3. Trimming stripped 4 bases from V and 0 bases from J, with 7 bases between. CDR1 is SQVTM, CDR2 ANQGSEA, per germline. CDR3 coding DNA: TGCAGCGTTGTACAGGACTCCTACGAGCAGTACTTC. Encoded protein: CSVVQDSYEQYF.

This clonotype was picked up many times. The rearrangement links TRBV4-3 to TRBJ2-7; D not resolved. This CDR3 is 16 amino acids long. V was shortened by 0 bases and J by 2 bases, with 14 bases between the two germline ends. CDR1 is LGHNA and CDR2 is YSLEER in the germline V gene. CDR3 DNA: TGCGCCAGCAGCCAAGATCAGGCCAATCCTCCCTACGAGCAGTACTTC. Its protein product is CASSQDQANPPYEQYF.

This clonotype was counted between two and nine times. The chain has TRBV28 and TRBJ2-3; D is undetermined. This CDR3 spans 14 amino acids. CDR1 MDHEN and CDR2 SYDVKM come from the germline V gene. The ends were cut back, 5 bases at V and 6 bases at J, with 15 bases in the middle. CDR3 nucleotide sequence: TGTGCCAGCAGTCCTACTTCCCGGGCCGATACGCAGTATTTT. Encoded protein: CASSPTSRADTQYF.

This clonotype was counted a few times. J is TRBJ2-7 and V is TRBV29-1; D may correspond to TRBD1 or TRBD2 (5 bases each). CDR1 and CDR2 from the germline V gene are SQVTM and ANQGSEA. The CDR3 consists of 14 residues. V was trimmed by 6 bases and J by 7 bases, leaving 22 bases between them. DNA of the CDR3: TGCAGCGTGGAATCCGGGACGGCGCCTCGGGAGCAGTACTTC. Its protein is CSVESGTAPREQYF.

V is TRBV7-2 and J is TRBJ1-2; possible D gene TRBD1, 5 bases. Germline loops: CDR1 SGHTA, CDR2 FQGNSA. This CDR3 is built from 17 residues. V was pared by 2 bases and J by 4 bases, with 20 bases between. In DNA, the CDR3 is TGTGCCAGCAGCTTACCCCGGTTAGGTGACAGACGCTATGGCTACACCTTC. Its translation is CASSLPRLGDRRYGYTF.